This TCR beta chain was sequenced in a study of blood T cell repertoires in COVID-19. Those enrolled in Seattle joined during active infection and were followed longitudinally afterward. Authors' processing steps: Amplification from reference gene primers served as the basis for estimated nucleated cell counts. Profiled with immunoSEQ multiplex PCR; TCRdb holds only in-frame clones, not every one. V, J and clone size reflect that table, while D and trimming were determined from the DNA. The data show under 250,000 clones, with around 86% seen just once and approximately 5% held by the top ten. CDR3 length: 16 amino acids. The J segment lost 2 bases and the V segment lost 4 bases, leaving 8 bases of the junction unmatched. The V gene's germline CDR1 is LGHDT and CDR2 YNNKEL (reference sequence).

The TCR originated in a woman of 80 years or more with COVID-19, enrolled during active disease. The rearrangement joins TRBV3-1 (or the pseudogene TRBV3-2) to TRBJ2-5; 9 nucleotides agree with TRBD2. Sequenced input: peripheral blood. CDR3 nucleotide sequence: TGTGCCAGCAGCCGGCCGGGACTAGCAGCTCAAGAGACCCAGTACTTC. Translation gives CASSRPGLAAQETQYF.